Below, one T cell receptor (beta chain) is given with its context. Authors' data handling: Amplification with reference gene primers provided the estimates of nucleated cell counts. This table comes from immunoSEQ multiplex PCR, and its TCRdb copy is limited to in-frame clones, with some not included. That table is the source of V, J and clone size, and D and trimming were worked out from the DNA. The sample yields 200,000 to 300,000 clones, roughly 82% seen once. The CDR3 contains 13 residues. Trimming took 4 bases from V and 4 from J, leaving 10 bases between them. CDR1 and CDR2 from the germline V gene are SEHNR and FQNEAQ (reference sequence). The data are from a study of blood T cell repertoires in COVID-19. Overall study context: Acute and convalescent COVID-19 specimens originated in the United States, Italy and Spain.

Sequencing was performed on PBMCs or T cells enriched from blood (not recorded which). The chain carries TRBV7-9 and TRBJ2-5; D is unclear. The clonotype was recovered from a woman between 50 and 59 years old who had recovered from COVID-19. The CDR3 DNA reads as TGTGCCAGCAGCTCCCGTTGGGCAGAGACCCAGTACTTC. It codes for CASSSRWAETQYF.